What follows describes a single TCR beta chain. Its target is not known. The data originate from a study of shared clonotypes between healthy human individuals. Overall study context: Per donor, three plates held CD4 naive cells, three held CD4 memory, two held CD8 naive and one held CD8 memory.

The material for each subset, its genomic DNA, was split evenly across several immunoSEQ plates. The assay was immunoSEQ multiplex PCR, and TCRdb's table has in-frame clones only and misses some. The sample consists of approximately 1.9 million clones, just over 90% of them appearing once. CD45RO negativity and positive selection for CCR7 defined naive CD8 cells, a population that excluded terminally differentiated effector memory CD45RA+ cells. Study-wide results and caveats: Shared clonotypes: 4.5% to 5% naive CD4, around 3.5% naive CD8, about 2.5% memory CD4, around 0.4% memory CD8. Generation of non-shared clonotypes was less probable than generation of clonotypes shared by all four donors.

The sequencing sample was made of naive CD8+ T cells from PBMCs. This receptor was taken from a man between 18 and 35 years old in good health. Some clones in this sample may be carry-over from other donors' samples.

The CDR3 DNA reads as TGTGCCAGCAGCTTAGGCAGGCGGGCCGATGGCTACACCTTC. Amino acids: CASSLGRRADGYTF. The gene calls are TRBV13 and TRBJ1-2; D unresolved. Trimming shortened V by 0 bases and J by 6 bases, and 11 bases separated the two germline ends. Germline V gene lookup returns CDR1 PRHDT and CDR2 FYEKMQ (reference sequence). This CDR3 has 14 amino acids.